This TCR beta chain is from a study of cytomegalovirus exposure and HLA in healthy donors. Between the trimmed V and J ends, which lost 5 bases and 6 bases, there was a span of 13 bases. This CDR3 region has 13 residues. Germline V gene lookup returns CDR1 SEHNR and CDR2 FQNEAQ (reference sequence). Primers included in the PCR were 60 Vbeta and 13 Jbeta primers. Study processing details: Unique TCR beta chains totaled around 86 million in a later count, with roughly 12 million of them shared. The table came from immunoSEQ multiplex PCR; TCRdb's copy has only in-frame clones and leaves some out. V and J calls and clone size are given by that table; D and trimming were obtained from the DNA. This sample has 150,000 to 200,000 clones, with roughly 79% found just once. Of note for this clone: Its target is not known.

Donors counted as nominally healthy when sampled, yet unrecorded immune exposures were likely. General study results and limits: One cluster of highly shared sequence variants probably arose as a sequencing artifact.

The sequencing sample was made of PBMCs. The source of this sequence is a woman aged 45-60 years in good health and CMV-seronegative. The chain joins TRBV7-9 to TRBJ1-1; D gene uncertain. The CDR3 DNA is TGTGCCAGCAGCCTTGACGGGAGCGCTGAAGCTTTCTTT. As protein: CASSLDGSAEAFF.